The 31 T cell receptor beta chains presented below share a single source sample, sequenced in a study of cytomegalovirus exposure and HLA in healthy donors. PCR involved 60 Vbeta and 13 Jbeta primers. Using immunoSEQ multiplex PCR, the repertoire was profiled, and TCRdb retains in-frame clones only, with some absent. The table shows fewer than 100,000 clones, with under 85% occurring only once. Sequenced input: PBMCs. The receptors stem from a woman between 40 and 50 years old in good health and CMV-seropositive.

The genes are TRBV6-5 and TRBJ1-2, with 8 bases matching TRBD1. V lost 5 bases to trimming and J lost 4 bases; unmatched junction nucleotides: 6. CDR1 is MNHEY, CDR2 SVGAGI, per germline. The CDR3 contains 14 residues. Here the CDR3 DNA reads TGTGCCAGCAGTGGAGGACAGGGAACCTATGGCTACACCTTC. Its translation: CASSGGQGTYGYTF.

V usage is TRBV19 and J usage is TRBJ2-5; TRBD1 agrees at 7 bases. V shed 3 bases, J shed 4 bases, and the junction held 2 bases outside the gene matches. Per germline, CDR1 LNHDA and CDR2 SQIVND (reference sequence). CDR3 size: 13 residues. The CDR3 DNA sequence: TGTGCCAGTAGTATCAACAGGGGAGAGACCCAGTACTTC. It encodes CASSINRGETQYF.

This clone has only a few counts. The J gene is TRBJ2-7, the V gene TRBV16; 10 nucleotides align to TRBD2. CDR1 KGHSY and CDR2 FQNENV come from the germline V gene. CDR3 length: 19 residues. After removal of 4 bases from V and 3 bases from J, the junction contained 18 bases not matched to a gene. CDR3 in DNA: TGTGCCAGCAGCCTAGTCCTCCCAGTGGGGACTAGCGATTTCTACGAGCAGTACTTC. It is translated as CASSLVLPVGTSDFYEQYF.

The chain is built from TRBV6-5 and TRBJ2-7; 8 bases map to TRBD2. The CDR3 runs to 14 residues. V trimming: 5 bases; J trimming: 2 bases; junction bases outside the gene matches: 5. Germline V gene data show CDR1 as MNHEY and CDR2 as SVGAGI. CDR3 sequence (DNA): TGTGCCAGCAGTGAGACAGCGGGGGCCTACGAGCAGTACTTC. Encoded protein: CASSETAGAYEQYF.

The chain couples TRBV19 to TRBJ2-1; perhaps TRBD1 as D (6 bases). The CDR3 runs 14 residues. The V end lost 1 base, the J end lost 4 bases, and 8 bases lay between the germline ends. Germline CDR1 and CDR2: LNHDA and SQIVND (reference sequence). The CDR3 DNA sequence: TGTGCCAGTAGTATAGGGACAGCATACAATGAGCAGTTCTTC. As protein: CASSIGTAYNEQFF.

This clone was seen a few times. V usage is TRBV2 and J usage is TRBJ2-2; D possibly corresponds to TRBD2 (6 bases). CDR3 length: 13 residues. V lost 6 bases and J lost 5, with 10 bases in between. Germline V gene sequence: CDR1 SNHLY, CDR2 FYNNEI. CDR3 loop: CASRTRETGELFF. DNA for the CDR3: TGTGCCAGCAGGACTAGGGAAACCGGGGAGCTGTTTTTT.

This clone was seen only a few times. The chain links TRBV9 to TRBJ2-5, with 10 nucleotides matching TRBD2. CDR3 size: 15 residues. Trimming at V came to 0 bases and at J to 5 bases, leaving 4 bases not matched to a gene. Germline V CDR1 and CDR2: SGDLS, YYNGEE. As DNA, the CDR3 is TGTGCCAGCAGCGTAGGTCTAGCGGGAGCTGAGACCCAGTACTTC. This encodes CASSVGLAGAETQYF.

CDR3 amino acids: CASSPGLAGNTGELFF. The DNA for the CDR3 is TGTGCCAGCAGCCCAGGACTAGCGGGAAACACCGGGGAGCTGTTTTTT. V is TRBV7-9 and J is TRBJ2-2, with TRBD2 matching over 12 bases. J was trimmed by 2 bases and V by 5 bases; bases with no gene match: 3. The CDR3 sequence is 16 residues long. CDR1 and CDR2 (germline): SEHNR, FQNEAQ (reference sequence).

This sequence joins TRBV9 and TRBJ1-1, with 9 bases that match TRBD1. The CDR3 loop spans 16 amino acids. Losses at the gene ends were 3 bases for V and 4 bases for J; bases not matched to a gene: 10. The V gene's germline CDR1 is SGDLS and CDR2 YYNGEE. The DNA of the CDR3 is TGTGCCAGCAGCGCAACAGGGGGCGGTGAGAGCACTGAAGCTTTCTTT. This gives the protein CASSATGGGESTEAFF. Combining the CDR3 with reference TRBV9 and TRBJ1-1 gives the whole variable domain DSGVTQTPKHLITATGQRVTLRCSPRSGDLSVYWYQQSLDQGLQFLIQYYNGEERAKGNILERFSAQQFPDLHSELNLSSLELGDSALYFCASSATGGGESTEAFFGQGTRLTVV.

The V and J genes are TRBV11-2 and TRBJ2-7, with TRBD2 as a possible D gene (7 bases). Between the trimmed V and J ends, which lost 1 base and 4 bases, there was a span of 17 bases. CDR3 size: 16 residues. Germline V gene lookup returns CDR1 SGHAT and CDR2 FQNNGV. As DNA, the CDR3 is TGTGCCAGCAGCTTAGGGGGGGGCCAGGGAAGGTACGAGCAGTACTTC. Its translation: CASSLGGGQGRYEQYF.

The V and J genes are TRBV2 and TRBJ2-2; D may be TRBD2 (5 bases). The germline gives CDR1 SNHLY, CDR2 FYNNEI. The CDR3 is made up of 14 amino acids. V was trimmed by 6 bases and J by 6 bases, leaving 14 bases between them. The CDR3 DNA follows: TGTGCCAGCAGGGGTACGGGGAATGCCGGGGAGCTGTTTTTT. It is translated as CASRGTGNAGELFF.

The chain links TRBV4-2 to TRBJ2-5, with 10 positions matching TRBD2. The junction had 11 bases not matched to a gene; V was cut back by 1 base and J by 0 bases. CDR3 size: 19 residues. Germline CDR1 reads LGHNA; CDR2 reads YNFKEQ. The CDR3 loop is CASSQVGTSASLYQETQYF. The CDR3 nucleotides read TGTGCCAGCAGCCAAGTTGGGACTAGCGCCTCTCTGTACCAAGAGACCCAGTACTTC.

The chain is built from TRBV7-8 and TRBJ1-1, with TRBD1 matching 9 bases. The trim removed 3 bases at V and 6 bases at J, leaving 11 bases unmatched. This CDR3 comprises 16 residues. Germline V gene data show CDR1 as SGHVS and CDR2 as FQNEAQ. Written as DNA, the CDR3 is TGTGCCAGCAGCTTCCCTACAGGGGGCGTTTCGGCTGAAGCTTTCTTT. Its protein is CASSFPTGGVSAEAFF.

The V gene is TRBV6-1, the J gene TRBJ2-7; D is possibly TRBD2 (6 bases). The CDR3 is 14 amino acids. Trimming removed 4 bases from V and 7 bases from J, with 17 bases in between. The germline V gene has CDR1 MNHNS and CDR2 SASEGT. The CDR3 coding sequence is TGTGCCAGCAGTGTTACCCAGGACTATAGAGAGCAGTACTTC. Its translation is CASSVTQDYREQYF.

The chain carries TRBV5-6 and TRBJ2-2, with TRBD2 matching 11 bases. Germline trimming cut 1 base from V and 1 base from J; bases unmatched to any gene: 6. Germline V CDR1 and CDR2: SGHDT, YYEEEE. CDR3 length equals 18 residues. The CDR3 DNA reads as TGTGCCAGCAGCTTGCCCCCGGGACTAGCGGAGAACACCGGGGAGCTGTTTTTT. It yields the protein CASSLPPGLAENTGELFF.

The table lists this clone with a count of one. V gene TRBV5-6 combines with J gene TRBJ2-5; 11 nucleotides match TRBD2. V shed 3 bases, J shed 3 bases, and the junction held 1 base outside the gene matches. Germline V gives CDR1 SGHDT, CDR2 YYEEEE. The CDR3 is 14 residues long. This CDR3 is CASSSTSGEETQYF. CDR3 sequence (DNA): TGTGCCAGCAGCTCGACTAGCGGGGAAGAGACCCAGTACTTC.

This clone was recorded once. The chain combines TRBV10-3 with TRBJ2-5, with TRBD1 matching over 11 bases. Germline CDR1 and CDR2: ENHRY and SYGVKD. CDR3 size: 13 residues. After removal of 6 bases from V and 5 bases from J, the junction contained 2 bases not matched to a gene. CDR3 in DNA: TGTGCCATCAGAGGGACAGGGGGTGAGACCCAGTACTTC. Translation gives CAIRGTGGETQYF.

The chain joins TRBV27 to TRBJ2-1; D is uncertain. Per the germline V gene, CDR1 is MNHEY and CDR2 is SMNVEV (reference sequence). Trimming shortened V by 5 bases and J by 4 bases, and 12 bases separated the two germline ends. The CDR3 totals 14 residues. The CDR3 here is CASSPYGAYNEQFF. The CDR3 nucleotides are TGTGCCAGCAGTCCCTACGGAGCTTACAATGAGCAGTTCTTC.

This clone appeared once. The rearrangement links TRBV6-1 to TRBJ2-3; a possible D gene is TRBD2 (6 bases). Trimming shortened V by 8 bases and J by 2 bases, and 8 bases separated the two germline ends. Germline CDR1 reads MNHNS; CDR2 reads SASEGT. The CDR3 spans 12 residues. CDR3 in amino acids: CASGGHTDTQYF. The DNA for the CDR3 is TGTGCCAGCGGAGGGCACACAGATACGCAGTATTTT.

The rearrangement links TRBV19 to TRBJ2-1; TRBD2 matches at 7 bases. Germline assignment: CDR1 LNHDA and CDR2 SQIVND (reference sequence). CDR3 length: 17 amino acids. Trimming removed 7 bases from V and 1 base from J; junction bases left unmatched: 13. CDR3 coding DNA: TGTGCCAGTAAACCAGCGGGGCTAGAGAGTTCCTACAATGAGCAGTTCTTC. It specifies CASKPAGLESSYNEQFF.

The CDR3: CASSLQPGLSNQPQHF. As DNA, the CDR3 is TGTGCCAGCAGCCTCCAACCGGGTCTTAGCAATCAGCCCCAGCATTTT. The genes are TRBV7-2 and TRBJ1-5; no definite D call. Germline-derived CDR1 and CDR2 are SGHTA and FQGNSA. The V end lost 5 bases, the J end lost 0 bases, and 14 bases lay between the germline ends. There are 16 residues in the CDR3.

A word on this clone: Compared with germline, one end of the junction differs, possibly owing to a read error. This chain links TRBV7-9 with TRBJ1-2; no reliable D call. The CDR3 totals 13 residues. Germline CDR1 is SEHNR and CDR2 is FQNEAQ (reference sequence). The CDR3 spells CSSSPEGYYGYTF. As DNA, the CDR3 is TGTTCCAGCAGCCCGGAGGGATATTATGGCTACACCTTC.

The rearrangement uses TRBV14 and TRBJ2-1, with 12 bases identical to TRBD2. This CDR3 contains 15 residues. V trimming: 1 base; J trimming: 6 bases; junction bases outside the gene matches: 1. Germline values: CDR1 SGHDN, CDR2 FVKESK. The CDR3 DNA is TGTGCCAGCAGCCAAGGGACTAGCGGGGTCAATGAGCAGTTCTTC. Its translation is CASSQGTSGVNEQFF.

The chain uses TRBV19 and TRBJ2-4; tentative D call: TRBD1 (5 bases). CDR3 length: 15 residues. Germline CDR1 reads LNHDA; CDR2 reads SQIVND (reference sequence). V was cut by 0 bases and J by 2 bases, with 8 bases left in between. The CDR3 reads CASSIDSGTKNIQYF. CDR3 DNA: TGTGCCAGTAGTATAGATTCAGGGACCAAAAACATTCAGTACTTC.

The CDR3 DNA is TGCGCCAGCAGCTTTAGCGGAACGTACAATGAGCAGTTCTTC. Its protein product is CASSFSGTYNEQFF. The chain has TRBV5-1 and TRBJ2-1, with D maybe TRBD2 (6 bases). Germline CDR1 and CDR2: SGHRS and YFSETQ. The length of the CDR3 is 14 residues. The germline V and J ends were trimmed by 2 bases and 4 bases, with 10 bases remaining between them.

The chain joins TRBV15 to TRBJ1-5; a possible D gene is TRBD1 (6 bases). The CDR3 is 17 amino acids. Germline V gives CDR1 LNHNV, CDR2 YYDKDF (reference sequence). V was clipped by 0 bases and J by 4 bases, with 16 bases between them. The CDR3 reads CATSRDRRTVLNQPQHF. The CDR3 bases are TGTGCCACCAGCAGAGATAGAAGGACAGTCTTAAATCAGCCCCAGCATTTT.

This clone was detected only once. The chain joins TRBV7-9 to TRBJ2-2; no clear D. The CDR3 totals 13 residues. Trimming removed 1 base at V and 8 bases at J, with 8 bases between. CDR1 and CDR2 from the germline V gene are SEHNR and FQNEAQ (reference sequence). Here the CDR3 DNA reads TGTGCCAGCAGCTTAGGAGGTGTAGGGGAGCTGTTTTTT. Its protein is CASSLGGVGELFF. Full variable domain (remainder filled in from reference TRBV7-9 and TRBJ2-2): DTGVSQNPRHKITKRGQNVTFRCDPISEHNRLYWYRQTLGQGPEFLTYFQNEAQLEKSRLLSDRFSAERPKGSFSTLEIQRTEQGDSAMYLCASSLGGVGELFFGEGSRLTVL.

As DNA, the CDR3 is TGTGCCTGGAGTGTTGATAGCGGGGTGGTTGGGGGGGAGCTGTTTTTT. Its protein is CAWSVDSGVVGGELFF. V usage is TRBV30 and J usage is TRBJ2-2; 8 nucleotides agree with TRBD2. The V gene end was trimmed by 0 bases and the J gene end by 8 bases; junction bases not matched to a gene: 11. This CDR3 region has 16 residues. CDR1 and CDR2 (germline): GTSNPN, SVGIG (reference sequence).

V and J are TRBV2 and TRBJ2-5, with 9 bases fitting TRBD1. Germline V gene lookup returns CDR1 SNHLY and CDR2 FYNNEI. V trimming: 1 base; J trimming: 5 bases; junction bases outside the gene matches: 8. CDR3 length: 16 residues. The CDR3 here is CASSEGQGGFGETQYF. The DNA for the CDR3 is TGTGCCAGCAGTGAAGGACAGGGGGGTTTTGGGGAGACCCAGTACTTC.

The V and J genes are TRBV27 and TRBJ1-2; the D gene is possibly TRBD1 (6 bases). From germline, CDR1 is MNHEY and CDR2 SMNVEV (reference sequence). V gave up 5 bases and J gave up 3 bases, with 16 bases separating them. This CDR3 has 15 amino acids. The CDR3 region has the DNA TGTGCCAGCAGTCTAAGGACAGCCGATTACTATGGCTACACCTTC. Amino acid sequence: CASSLRTADYYGYTF.

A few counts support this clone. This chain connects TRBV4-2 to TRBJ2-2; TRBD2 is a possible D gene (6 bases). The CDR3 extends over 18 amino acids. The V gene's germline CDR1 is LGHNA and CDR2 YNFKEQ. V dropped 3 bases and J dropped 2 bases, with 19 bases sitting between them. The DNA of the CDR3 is TGTGCCAGCAGCCACCACCCCGGTGGAGGGAGCAACACCGGGGAGCTGTTTTTT. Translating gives CASSHHPGGGSNTGELFF.